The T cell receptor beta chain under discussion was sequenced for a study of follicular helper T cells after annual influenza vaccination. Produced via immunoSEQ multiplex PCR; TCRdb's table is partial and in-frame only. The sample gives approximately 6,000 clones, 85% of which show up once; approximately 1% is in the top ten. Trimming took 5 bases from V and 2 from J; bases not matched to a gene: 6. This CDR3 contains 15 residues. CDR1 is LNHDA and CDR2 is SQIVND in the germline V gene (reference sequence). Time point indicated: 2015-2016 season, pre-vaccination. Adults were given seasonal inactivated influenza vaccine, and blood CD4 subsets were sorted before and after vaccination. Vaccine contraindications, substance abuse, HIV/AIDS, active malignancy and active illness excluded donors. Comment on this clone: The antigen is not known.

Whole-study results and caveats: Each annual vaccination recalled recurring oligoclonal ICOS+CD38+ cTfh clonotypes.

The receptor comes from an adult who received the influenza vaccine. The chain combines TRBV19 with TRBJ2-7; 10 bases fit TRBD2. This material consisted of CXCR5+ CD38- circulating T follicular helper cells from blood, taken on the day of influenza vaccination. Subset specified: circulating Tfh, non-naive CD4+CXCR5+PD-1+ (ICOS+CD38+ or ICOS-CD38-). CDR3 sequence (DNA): TGTGCCAGTAGTGAACTAGCGGGGACAACCTACGAGCAGTACTTC. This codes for CASSELAGTTYEQYF.